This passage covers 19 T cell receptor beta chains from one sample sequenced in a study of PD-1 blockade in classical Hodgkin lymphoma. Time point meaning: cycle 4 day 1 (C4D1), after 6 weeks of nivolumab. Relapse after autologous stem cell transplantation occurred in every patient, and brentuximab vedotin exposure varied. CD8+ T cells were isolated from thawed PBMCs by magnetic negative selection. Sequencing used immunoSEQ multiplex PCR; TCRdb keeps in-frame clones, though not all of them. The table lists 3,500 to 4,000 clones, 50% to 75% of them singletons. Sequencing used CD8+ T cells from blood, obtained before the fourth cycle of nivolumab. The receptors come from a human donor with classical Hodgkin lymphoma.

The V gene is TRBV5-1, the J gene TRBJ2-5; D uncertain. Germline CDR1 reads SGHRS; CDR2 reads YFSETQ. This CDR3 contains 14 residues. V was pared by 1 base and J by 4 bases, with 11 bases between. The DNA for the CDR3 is TGCGCCAGCAGCTTGCTGAGAATGGTAGAGACCCAGTACTTC. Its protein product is CASSLLRMVETQYF.

The CDR3 protein is CASSPSDSSFYEQYF. As DNA, the CDR3 is TGTGCCAGCAGTCCTTCCGACAGTTCGTTCTACGAGCAGTACTTC. The V call is TRBV2, the J call TRBJ2-7, with D possibly TRBD1 on 5 matching bases. The germline V gene has CDR1 SNHLY and CDR2 FYNNEI. The CDR3 sequence is 15 residues long. Between the trimmed V and J ends, which lost 5 bases and 3 bases, there was a span of 17 bases. Full variable domain (outside the CDR3, taken from reference TRBV2 and TRBJ2-7): EPEVTQTPSHQVTQMGQEVILRCVPISNHLYFYWYRQILGQKVEFLVSFYNNEISEKSEIFDDQFSVERPDGSNFTLKIRSTKLEDSAMYFCASSPSDSSFYEQYFGPGTRLTVT.

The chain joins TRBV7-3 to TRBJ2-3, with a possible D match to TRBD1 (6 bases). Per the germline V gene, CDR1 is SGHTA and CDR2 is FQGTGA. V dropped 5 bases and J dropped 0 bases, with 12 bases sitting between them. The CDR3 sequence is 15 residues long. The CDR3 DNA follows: TGTGCCAGCAGCCTCTCGACAGGTAGCACAGATACGCAGTATTTT. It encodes CASSLSTGSTDTQYF.

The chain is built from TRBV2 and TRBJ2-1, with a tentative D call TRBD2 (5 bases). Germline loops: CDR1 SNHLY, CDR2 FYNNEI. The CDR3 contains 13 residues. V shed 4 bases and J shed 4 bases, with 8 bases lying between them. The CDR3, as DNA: TGTGCCAGCAGTGCCTCGGGATACAATGAGCAGTTCTTC. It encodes CASSASGYNEQFF.

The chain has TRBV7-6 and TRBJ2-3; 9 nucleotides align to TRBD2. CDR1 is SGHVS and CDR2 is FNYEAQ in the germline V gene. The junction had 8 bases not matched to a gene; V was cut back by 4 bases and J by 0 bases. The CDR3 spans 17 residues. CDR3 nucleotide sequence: TGTGCCAGCAGCTCCCCCCCGCTAGCGGGGAGCACAGATACGCAGTATTTT. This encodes CASSSPPLAGSTDTQYF.

CDR3 bases: TGTGCCAGCAGTTTTACACACTCCACGGGGCCAGCCCAGCATTTT. This translates into CASSFTHSTGPAQHF. The rearrangement uses TRBV6-6 and TRBJ1-5; TRBD1 is a possible D gene (5 bases). CDR1 MNHNY and CDR2 SVGAGI come from the germline V gene (reference sequence). This CDR3 has 15 amino acids. Trimming removed 4 bases at V and 11 bases at J, with 21 bases between.

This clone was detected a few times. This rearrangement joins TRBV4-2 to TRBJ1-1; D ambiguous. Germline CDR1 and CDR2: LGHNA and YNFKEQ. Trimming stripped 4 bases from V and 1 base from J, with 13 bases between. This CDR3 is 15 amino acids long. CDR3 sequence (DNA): TGTGCCAGCAGCCCACTCTTAGGAACGAACACTGAAGCTTTCTTT. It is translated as CASSPLLGTNTEAFF.

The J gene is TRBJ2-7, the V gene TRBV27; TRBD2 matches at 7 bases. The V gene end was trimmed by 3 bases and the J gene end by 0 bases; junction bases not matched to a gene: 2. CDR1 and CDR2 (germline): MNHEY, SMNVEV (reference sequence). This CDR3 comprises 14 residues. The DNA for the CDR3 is TGTGCCAGCAGTTTCAGCGGGAACTCCTACGAGCAGTACTTC. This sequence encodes CASSFSGNSYEQYF.

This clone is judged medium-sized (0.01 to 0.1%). CDR3 coding DNA: TGTGCCAGCAGCCAAGGCTCGAGGGGGATGATCTACGAGCAGTACTTC. This sequence encodes CASSQGSRGMIYEQYF. This chain connects TRBV4-2 to TRBJ2-7, with a tentative D call TRBD1 (6 bases). Germline values: CDR1 LGHNA, CDR2 YNFKEQ. The CDR3 covers 16 residues. V lost 1 base, J lost 3 bases, and 16 bases lay in between.

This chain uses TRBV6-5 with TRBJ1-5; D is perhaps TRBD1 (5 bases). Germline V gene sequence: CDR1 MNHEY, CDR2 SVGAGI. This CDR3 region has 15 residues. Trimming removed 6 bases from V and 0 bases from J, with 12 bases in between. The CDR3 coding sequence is TGTGCCAGCAGCCGGGAGGGGTATAGCAATCAGCCCCAGCATTTT. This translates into CASSREGYSNQPQHF.

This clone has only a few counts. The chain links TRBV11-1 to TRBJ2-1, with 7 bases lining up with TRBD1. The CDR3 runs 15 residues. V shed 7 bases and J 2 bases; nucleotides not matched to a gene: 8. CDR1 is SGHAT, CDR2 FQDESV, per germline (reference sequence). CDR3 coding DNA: TGTGCCAGCAAGAGCCGACAGGGCACCTACAATGAGCAGTTCTTC. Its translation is CASKSRQGTYNEQFF.

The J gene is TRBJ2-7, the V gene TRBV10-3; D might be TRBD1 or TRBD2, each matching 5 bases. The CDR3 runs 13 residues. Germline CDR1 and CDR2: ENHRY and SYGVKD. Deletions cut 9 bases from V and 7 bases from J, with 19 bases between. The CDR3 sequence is CAILDGAQGEQYF. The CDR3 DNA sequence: TGTGCCATACTGGACGGGGCCCAAGGAGAGCAGTACTTC.

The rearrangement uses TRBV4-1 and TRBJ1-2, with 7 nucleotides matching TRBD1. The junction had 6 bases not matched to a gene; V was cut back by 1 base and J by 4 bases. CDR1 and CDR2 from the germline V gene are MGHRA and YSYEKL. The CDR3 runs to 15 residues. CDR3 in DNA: TGCGCCAGCAGCCAAGGGAAACAGGGGATCTATGGCTACACCTTC. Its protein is CASSQGKQGIYGYTF.

The CDR3, as DNA: TGTGCCAGCAGTTACGGACGGGGGGGGATTTACGAGCAGTTCTTC. Its translation is CASSYGRGGIYEQFF. V usage is TRBV6-6 and J usage is TRBJ2-1; 8 bases match TRBD2. The CDR3 totals 15 residues. Germline V CDR1 and CDR2: MNHNY, SVGAGI (reference sequence). The J segment lost 10 bases and the V segment lost 2 bases, leaving 10 bases of the junction unmatched.

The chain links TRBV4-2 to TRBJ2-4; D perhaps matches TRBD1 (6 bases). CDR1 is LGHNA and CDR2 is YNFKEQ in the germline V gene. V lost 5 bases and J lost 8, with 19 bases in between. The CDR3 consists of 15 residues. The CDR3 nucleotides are TGTGCCAGCAGCGACGACTCAGGGGTTAGGGACATTCAGTACTTC. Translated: CASSDDSGVRDIQYF.

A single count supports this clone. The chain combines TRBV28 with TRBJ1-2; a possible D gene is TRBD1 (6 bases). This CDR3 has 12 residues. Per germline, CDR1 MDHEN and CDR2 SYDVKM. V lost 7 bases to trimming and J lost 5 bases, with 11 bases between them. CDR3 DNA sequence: TGTGCCAGCAACAGGGTGAGGTATGGCTACACCTTC. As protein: CASNRVRYGYTF.

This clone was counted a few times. CDR3 protein: CASSLGVAGWSNEQFF. In nucleotides, the CDR3 is TGCGCCAGCAGCTTGGGGGTAGCGGGATGGTCCAATGAGCAGTTCTTC. This chain joins TRBV5-1 and TRBJ2-1, with TRBD2 matching over 8 bases. CDR3 length: 16 residues. With 0 bases clipped from V and 6 bases from J, the junction kept 8 bases outside the gene matches. Germline loops: CDR1 SGHRS, CDR2 YFSETQ.

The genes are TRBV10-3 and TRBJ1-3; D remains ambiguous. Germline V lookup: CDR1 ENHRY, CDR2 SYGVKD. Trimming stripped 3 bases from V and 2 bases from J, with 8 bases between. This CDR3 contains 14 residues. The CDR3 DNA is TGTGCCATCAGTGATGGGGTACCTGGAAACACCATATATTTT. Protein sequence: CAISDGVPGNTIYF.

CDR3 nucleotide sequence: TGTGCCAGCAGTTTGCATCCCGGGAATAGCAATCAGCCCCAGCATTTT. It codes for CASSLHPGNSNQPQHF. The J gene is TRBJ1-5, the V gene TRBV27, with unresolved D. Germline values: CDR1 MNHEY, CDR2 SMNVEV (reference sequence). The CDR3 contains 16 residues. V gave up 3 bases and J gave up 0 bases, with 12 bases separating them.